The clone carrying this T cell receptor beta chain was detected ten times or more. This specimen belongs to a study of HIV-infected children after antiretroviral therapy interruption. Study summary: Interruption-arm samples span weeks 0, 12, interruption end (24 or 48), and about 3 years post-study. Weeks 0, 48 and 150 were sampled under continuous treatment.

A 3' RACE protocol on RNA, with unique molecular identifiers, produced the TCR library. TCRdb itself ran the 3' RACE reads through MiXCR, one entry per CDR3 protein. The sample holds roughly 16,000 distinct CDR3 sequences, under 4% seen once. V lost 5 bases and J lost 5; bases outside the gene matches: 3. CDR3 length: 12 amino acids. Germline V gene lookup returns CDR1 SGHTA and CDR2 FQGNSA. Regarding treatment: PENTA 11 planned treatment interruption arm or continuous ART arm. The J gene is TRBJ2-7, the V gene TRBV7-2; 7 nucleotides agree with TRBD1. The TCR was taken from a pool of human donors with HIV. The sample was CD45RO+ CD8+ T cells from PBMCs, pooled from several time points, taken from a donor given antiretroviral therapy, either interrupted or continuous. Sample subset: memory CD8+ CD45RO+ CD45RA- T cells. For the CDR3, the DNA is TGTGCCAGCAGCCACAGGGGAAACGAGCAGTACTTC. Its protein product is CASSHRGNEQYF. The variable domain in full, completed from reference TRBV7-2 and TRBJ2-7, reads GAGVSQSPSNKVTEKGKDVELRCDPISGHTALYWYRQSLGQGLEFLIYFQGNSAPDKSGLPSDRFSAERTGGSVSTLTIQRTQQEDSAVYLCASSHRGNEQYFGPGTRLTVT.